This T cell receptor beta chain was obtained from a study of blood T cell repertoires in COVID-19. Study summary: Samples of COVID-19 (acute and convalescent) were obtained from the United States, Italy and Spain. Sources were T cells, B-cell-depleted T cells, or PBMCs; the material itself was cDNA or gDNA.

Study processing details: The assay estimated nucleated cells by amplifying reference gene primers. The protocol was immunoSEQ multiplex PCR, while the TCRdb copy is restricted to in-frame clones and leaves out a portion. V and J calls and clone size follow that table, whereas D and trimming were derived from the DNA. The profile shows roughly 320,000 clones, approximately 90% of them singletons. The Seattle site enrolled patients during active infection and followed them longitudinally. This CDR3 spans 15 amino acids. The V and J ends lost 4 bases and 2 bases respectively, with 14 bases between them. Germline V lookup: CDR1 SGHNT, CDR2 YENEEA.

The sample taken for sequencing was peripheral blood. The chain employs TRBV11-3 and TRBJ1-2; D is unresolved. The sequence was obtained from a woman aged 45 to 65 with COVID-19, enrolled during active disease. The CDR3 DNA reads TGTGCCAGCAGCTCAGCCCGCGGGCCCAACTATGGCTACACCTTC. It is translated as CASSSARGPNYGYTF.